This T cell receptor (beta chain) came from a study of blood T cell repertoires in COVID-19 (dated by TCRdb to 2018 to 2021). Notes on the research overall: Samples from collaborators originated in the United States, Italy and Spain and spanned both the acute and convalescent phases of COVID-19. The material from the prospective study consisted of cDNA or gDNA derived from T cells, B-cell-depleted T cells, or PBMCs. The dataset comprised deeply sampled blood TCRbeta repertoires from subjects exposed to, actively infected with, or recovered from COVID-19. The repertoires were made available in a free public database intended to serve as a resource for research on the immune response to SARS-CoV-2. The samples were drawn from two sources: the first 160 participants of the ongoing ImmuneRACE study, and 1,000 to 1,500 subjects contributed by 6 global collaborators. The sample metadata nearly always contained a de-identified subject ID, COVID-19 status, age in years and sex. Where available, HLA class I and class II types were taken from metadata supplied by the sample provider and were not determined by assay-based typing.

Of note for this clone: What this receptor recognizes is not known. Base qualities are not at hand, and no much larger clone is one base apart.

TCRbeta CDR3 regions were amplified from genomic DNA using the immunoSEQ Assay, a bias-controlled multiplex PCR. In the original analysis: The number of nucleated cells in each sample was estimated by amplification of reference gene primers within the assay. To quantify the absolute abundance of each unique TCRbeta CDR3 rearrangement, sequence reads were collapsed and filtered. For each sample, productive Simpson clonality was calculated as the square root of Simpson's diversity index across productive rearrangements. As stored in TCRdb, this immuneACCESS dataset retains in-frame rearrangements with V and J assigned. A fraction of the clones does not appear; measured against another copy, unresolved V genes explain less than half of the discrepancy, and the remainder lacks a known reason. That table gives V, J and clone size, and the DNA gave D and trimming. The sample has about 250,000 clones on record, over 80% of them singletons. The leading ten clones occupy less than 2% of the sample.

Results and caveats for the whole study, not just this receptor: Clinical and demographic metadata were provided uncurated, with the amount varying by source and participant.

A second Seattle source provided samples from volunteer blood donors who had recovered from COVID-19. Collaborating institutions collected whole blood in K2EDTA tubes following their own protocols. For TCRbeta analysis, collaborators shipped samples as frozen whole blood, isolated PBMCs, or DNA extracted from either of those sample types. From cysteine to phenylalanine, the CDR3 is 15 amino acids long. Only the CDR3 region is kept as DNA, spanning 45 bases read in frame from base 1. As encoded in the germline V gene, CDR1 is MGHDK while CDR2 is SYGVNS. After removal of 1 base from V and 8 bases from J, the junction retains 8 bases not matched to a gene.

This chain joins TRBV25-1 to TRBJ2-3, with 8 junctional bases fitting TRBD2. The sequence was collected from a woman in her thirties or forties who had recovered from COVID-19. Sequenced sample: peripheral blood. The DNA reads TGTGCCAGCAGTGAATTCGGGGGGGGAAAGGGTACGCAGTATTTT. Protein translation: CASSEFGGGKGTQYF.